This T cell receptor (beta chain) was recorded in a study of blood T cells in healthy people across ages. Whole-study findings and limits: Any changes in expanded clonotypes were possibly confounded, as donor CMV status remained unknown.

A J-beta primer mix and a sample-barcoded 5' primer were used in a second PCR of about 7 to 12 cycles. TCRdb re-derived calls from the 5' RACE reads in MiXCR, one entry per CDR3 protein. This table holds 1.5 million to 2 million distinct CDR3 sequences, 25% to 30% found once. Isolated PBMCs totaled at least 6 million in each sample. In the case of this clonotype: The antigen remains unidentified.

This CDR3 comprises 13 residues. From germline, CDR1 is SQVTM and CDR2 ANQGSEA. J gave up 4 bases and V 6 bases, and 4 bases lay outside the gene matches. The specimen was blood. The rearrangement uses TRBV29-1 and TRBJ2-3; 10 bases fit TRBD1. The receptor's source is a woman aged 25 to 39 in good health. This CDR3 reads CSVTGTGADTQYF. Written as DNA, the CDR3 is TGCAGCGTCACCGGGACAGGGGCAGATACGCAGTATTTT.